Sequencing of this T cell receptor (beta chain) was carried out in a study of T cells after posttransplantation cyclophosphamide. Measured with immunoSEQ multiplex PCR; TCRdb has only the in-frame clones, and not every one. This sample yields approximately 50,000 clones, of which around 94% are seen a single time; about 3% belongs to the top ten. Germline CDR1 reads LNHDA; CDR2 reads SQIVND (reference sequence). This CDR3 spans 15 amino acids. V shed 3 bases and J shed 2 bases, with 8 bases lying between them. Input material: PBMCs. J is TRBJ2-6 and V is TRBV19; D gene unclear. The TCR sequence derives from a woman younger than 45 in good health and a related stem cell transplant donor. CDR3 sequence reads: CASSISETGANVLTF. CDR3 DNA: TGTGCCAGTAGTATTTCCGAGACTGGGGCCAACGTCCTGACTTTC. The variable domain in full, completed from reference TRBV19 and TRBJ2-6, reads DGGITQSPKYLFRKEGQNVTLSCEQNLNHDAMYWYRQDPGQGLRLIYYSQIVNDFQKGDIAEGYSVSREKKESFPLTVTSAQKNPTAFYLCASSISETGANVLTFGAGSRLTVL.